The 27 T cell receptor beta chains presented below share a single source sample, sequenced in a study of T-cell memory formation after mild COVID-19. Each CDR3 protein gets one entry after TCRdb re-called the 5' RACE reads with MiXCR. The sample consists of about 15,000 distinct CDR3 sequences, roughly a fifth of them appearing once. Sequencing input: PBMCs or a T cell subset sorted from them (not recorded which). Receptors originate from a man younger than 30 who had mild COVID-19 (a few samples of this study predate the infection). Cell type and time point are not known.

In this sample, this clonotype turned up many times. Here the CDR3 reads CASSLARDGGNTEAFF. CDR3 DNA sequence: TGCGCCAGCAGCTTGGCGCGGGATGGCGGTAACACTGAAGCTTTCTTT. V gene TRBV5-1 combines with J gene TRBJ1-1; D gene ambiguous. The germline V gene has CDR1 SGHRS and CDR2 YFSETQ. The CDR3 has 16 residues. The V end lost 0 bases, the J end lost 2 bases, and 14 bases lay between the germline ends.

This clonotype was picked up one time. The chain is built from TRBV18 and TRBJ1-1; D gene uncertain. The V gene's germline CDR1 is KGHSH and CDR2 LQKENI. This CDR3 comprises 15 residues. V was trimmed by 3 bases and J by 7 bases, leaving 18 bases between them. The CDR3 DNA follows: TGTGCCAGCTCACCTACCGGGCCCCCGGACCTTGAAGCTTTCTTT. It translates to CASSPTGPPDLEAFF.

The chain has TRBV12-3 or TRBV12-4 and TRBJ2-4; 10 bases match TRBD1. This CDR3 comprises 15 residues. V lost 5 bases and J lost 8; bases outside the gene matches: 9. The chain's CDR3 is CASSGLRDRGDIQYF. Here the CDR3 DNA reads TGTGCCAGCAGTGGGCTGCGGGACAGGGGTGACATTCAGTACTTC.

The rearrangement uses TRBV20-1 and TRBJ1-2; unclear D gene. Between the trimmed V and J ends, which lost 2 bases and 0 bases, there was a span of 4 bases. Germline CDR1 is DFQATT and CDR2 is SNEGSKA (reference sequence). The CDR3 extends over 12 amino acids. The CDR3, as DNA: TGCAGTGCTAGACAGGCTAACTATGGCTACACCTTC. Protein: CSARQANYGYTF.

This clonotype was found many times. The chain carries TRBV7-6 and TRBJ2-2; D is undetermined. From germline, CDR1 is SGHVS and CDR2 FNYEAQ. The CDR3 runs 16 residues. The V and J ends lost 3 bases and 0 bases respectively, with 11 bases between them. The CDR3 DNA follows: TGTGCCAGCAGCTTGTTTGACTTCGCGAACACCGGGGAGCTGTTTTTT. This sequence encodes CASSLFDFANTGELFF. Based on the CDR3 plus reference TRBV7-6 and TRBJ2-2, the full variable domain is GAGVSQSPRYKVTKRGQDVALRCDPISGHVSLYWYRQALGQGPEFLTYFNYEAQQDKSGLPNDRFSAERPEGSISTLTIQRTEQRDSAMYRCASSLFDFANTGELFFGEGSRLTVL.

This clonotype was counted many times. V usage is TRBV7-6 and J usage is TRBJ2-3; 9 nucleotides line up with TRBD1. Germline-derived CDR1 and CDR2 are SGHVS and FNYEAQ. The trim removed 2 bases at V and 4 bases at J, leaving 13 bases unmatched. The CDR3 covers 18 residues. CDR3 amino acids: CASSLPARGTGIPDTQYF. In DNA, the CDR3 is TGTGCCAGCAGCTTACCCGCCCGTGGGACAGGGATCCCAGATACGCAGTATTTT.

This sequence joins TRBV5-8 and TRBJ2-1; 9 positions match TRBD2. V lost 4 bases and J lost 10; bases outside the gene matches: 12. The CDR3 has 15 residues. CDR1 SGHTS and CDR2 YDEGEE come from the germline V gene. CDR3 loop: CASSLGGSGGEEQFF. The CDR3 coding sequence is TGTGCCAGCAGCCTGGGCGGTAGCGGGGGAGAAGAGCAGTTCTTC.

The CDR3 DNA reads TGCGCCAGCAGCTTGGCCCCCGGGACAGGGTCGTTCGAGCAGTACTTC. Its protein product is CASSLAPGTGSFEQYF. The V call is TRBV5-1, the J call TRBJ2-7; 9 positions match TRBD1. Germline values: CDR1 SGHRS, CDR2 YFSETQ. The CDR3 loop spans 16 amino acids. The ends lost 0 bases at V and 6 bases at J; junction bases unmatched: 10.

The chain uses TRBV24-1 and TRBJ2-1, with D perhaps TRBD1 (5 bases). CDR3 length equals 12 residues. Germline V CDR1 and CDR2: KGHDR, SFDVKD. V was shortened by 3 bases and J by 15 bases, with 14 bases between the two germline ends. CDR3 sequence (DNA): TGTGCCACCAGTGATACTCGACAGTTACGGTTCTTC. It specifies CATSDTRQLRFF.

The sample holds many counts of this clonotype. This chain connects TRBV11-2 to TRBJ1-1; D is perhaps TRBD1 (6 bases). The CDR3 covers 15 residues. Trimming took 1 base from V and 1 from J, leaving 10 bases between them. CDR1 is SGHAT and CDR2 is FQNNGV in the germline V gene. The CDR3 is CASSLGPGQNTEAFF. The CDR3 coding sequence is TGTGCCAGCAGCTTAGGTCCGGGACAGAACACTGAAGCTTTCTTT.

The sample holds many counts of this clonotype. The chain carries TRBV4-2 and TRBJ2-1; D may be TRBD2 (6 bases). Germline CDR1 is LGHNA and CDR2 is YNFKEQ. The CDR3 runs to 16 residues. V gave up 1 base and J gave up 2 bases, with 12 bases separating them. CDR3 region: CASSQVPGEPYNEQFF. DNA of the CDR3: TGTGCCAGCAGCCAAGTTCCGGGGGAACCCTACAATGAGCAGTTCTTC.

The chain uses TRBV12-3 or TRBV12-4 and TRBJ1-2; D is possibly TRBD1 (6 bases). The CDR3 runs to 13 residues. V lost 6 bases and J 6 bases, leaving 14 bases between the germline ends. CDR3 loop: CASRGRGGHGYTF. The CDR3 DNA is TGTGCCAGCAGGGGGAGGGGGGGCCATGGCTACACCTTC.

This clonotype was counted ten times or more. The chain has TRBV4-1 and TRBJ2-4, with 7 positions matching TRBD2. J lost 9 bases, V lost 4 bases, and 9 bases had no gene match. Germline V CDR1 and CDR2: MGHRA, YSYEKL. The CDR3 is 14 amino acids. The CDR3 nucleotides read TGCGCCAGCAGCCCCCTAGGGGAGGGTGGCATTCAGTACTTC. Amino acid sequence: CASSPLGEGGIQYF.

In its sample, this clonotype was seen many times. V usage is TRBV6-6 and J usage is TRBJ2-3; D remains ambiguous. The ends were cut back, 4 bases at V and 2 bases at J, with 19 bases in the middle. The CDR3 spans 17 residues. Germline CDR1 is MNHNY and CDR2 is SVGAGI (reference sequence). The CDR3 DNA sequence: TGTGCCAGCAGTTCCCCTCCCGACGCGCGGAACACAGATACGCAGTATTTT. As protein: CASSSPPDARNTDTQYF.

This chain joins TRBV27 and TRBJ2-7; 9 nucleotides align to TRBD2. The CDR3 sequence is 14 residues long. The germline V gene encodes CDR1 MNHEY and CDR2 SMNVEV (reference sequence). V was pared by 5 bases and J by 5 bases, with 7 bases of the junction left unmatched. The CDR3 here is CASSISGSQNEQYF. In DNA form, the CDR3 reads TGTGCCAGCAGTATTAGCGGGAGTCAGAACGAGCAGTACTTC.

This clonotype has ten or more counts. The chain has TRBV20-1 and TRBJ1-5; TRBD1 aligns across 7 bases. V lost 6 bases to trimming and J lost 4 bases; unmatched junction nucleotides: 3. The CDR3 spans 12 residues. The germline CDR1 and CDR2 sequences are DFQATT and SNEGSKA (reference sequence). The CDR3 is CSARDRNQPQHF. The CDR3 nucleotides read TGCAGTGCCCGGGACAGAAATCAGCCCCAGCATTTT.

This clonotype has just a few counts. This sequence joins TRBV3-1 and TRBJ2-5; no clear D. Germline V CDR1 and CDR2: LGHDT, YNNKEL (reference sequence). With 5 bases removed from V and 1 base from J, the gap between germline ends came to 8 bases. CDR3 length: 13 amino acids. The CDR3 bases are TGTGCCAGCAGCTCCCAAGGCCAAGAGACCCAGTACTTC. Translating gives CASSSQGQETQYF.

This clonotype has a count of ten or more. The chain carries TRBV6-2 or TRBV6-3 and TRBJ2-6; D remains unclear. The CDR3 sequence is 18 residues long. Trimming stripped 6 bases from V and 0 bases from J, with 18 bases between. Germline CDR1 reads MNHEY; CDR2 reads SVGEGT. Here the CDR3 DNA reads TGTGCCAGCAGAACGGATAGGGTACCGTCCTCTGGGGCCAACGTCCTGACTTTC. Its translation: CASRTDRVPSSGANVLTF.

This clonotype was seen many times. This sequence joins TRBV6-6 and TRBJ1-2; the D is unclear. The V end was cut by 5 bases, the J end by 2 bases, with 3 bases between. CDR3 length equals 11 residues. In germline, CDR1 is MNHNY, CDR2 SVGAGI (reference sequence). This CDR3 is CASSPNYGYTF. CDR3 nucleotide sequence: TGTGCCAGCAGTCCAAACTATGGCTACACCTTC.

This clonotype was seen ten or more times. This chain joins TRBV11-2 and TRBJ2-3; D may be TRBD2 (5 bases). Germline V gene lookup returns CDR1 SGHAT and CDR2 FQNNGV. Trimming pared 3 bases from V and 3 bases from J, leaving 19 bases between. There are 17 residues in the CDR3. The CDR3 reads CASSFEGFFLSTDTQYF. The CDR3, as DNA: TGTGCCAGCAGCTTCGAGGGTTTCTTTTTGAGTACAGATACGCAGTATTTT.

This clonotype was observed a few times. The rearrangement joins TRBV5-5 to TRBJ1-4; the match to TRBD1 covers 7 bases. In germline, CDR1 is SGHKS, CDR2 YYEKEE (reference sequence). V dropped 2 bases and J dropped 0; count of bases not matched to a gene: 7. This CDR3 comprises 17 residues. CDR3 nucleotide sequence: TGTGCCAGCAGCTTTCCGGGACAGAAAGCAACTAATGAAAAACTGTTTTTT. Translating gives CASSFPGQKATNEKLFF.

The chain is built from TRBV5-5 and TRBJ1-5; D unresolved. The V gene's germline CDR1 is SGHKS and CDR2 YYEKEE (reference sequence). The CDR3 is 17 residues long. With 0 bases removed from V and 1 base from J, the gap between germline ends came to 14 bases. In nucleotides, the CDR3 is TGTGCCAGCAGCTTGGAGGCGTGGGATAGGAGCAATCAGCCCCAGCATTTT. Amino acid sequence: CASSLEAWDRSNQPQHF.

This clonotype was seen repeatedly, ten times or more. The rearrangement joins TRBV4-3 to TRBJ1-2; TRBD1 agrees at 10 bases. V trimming: 2 bases; J trimming: 3 bases; junction bases outside the gene matches: 6. Looked up from germline, CDR1 is LGHNA and CDR2 is YSLEER. The CDR3 has 16 amino acids. CDR3 residues: CASSQPFGQGDYGYTF. The CDR3 nucleotides read TGCGCCAGCAGCCAACCTTTTGGACAGGGGGACTATGGCTACACCTTC.

The sample holds many counts of this clonotype. V gene TRBV29-1 combines with J gene TRBJ1-2, with 7 bases fitting TRBD1. Trimming at V came to 7 bases and at J to 3 bases, leaving 8 bases not matched to a gene. The CDR3 is 13 amino acids. Germline CDR1 is SQVTM and CDR2 is ANQGSEA. The CDR3 coding sequence is TGCAGCGCAGAAGGGGGGACAGACTATGGCTACACCTTC. Translation gives CSAEGGTDYGYTF.

This clonotype was seen repeatedly, ten times or more. The chain recombines TRBV3-1 with TRBJ2-5, with 8 bases lining up with TRBD2. This CDR3 spans 16 amino acids. With V trimmed by 0 bases and J by 1 base, 4 bases remained unmatched. Germline V gene data show CDR1 as LGHDT and CDR2 as YNNKEL (reference sequence). CDR3 DNA: TGTGCCAGCAGCCAAGAGGCGGGGGGTTCCCAAGAGACCCAGTACTTC. Translating it yields CASSQEAGGSQETQYF.

This clonotype appeared many times. The chain joins TRBV6-6 to TRBJ2-7; D is ambiguous. There are 14 residues in the CDR3. Germline V gene sequence: CDR1 MNHNY, CDR2 SVGAGI (reference sequence). Trimming removed 5 bases at V and 6 bases at J, with 17 bases between. In nucleotides, the CDR3 is TGTGCCAGCAGTCGACCCGAACGTCCTCTCGAGCAGTACTTC. Its translation is CASSRPERPLEQYF.

This clonotype appeared many times. The chain recombines TRBV10-2 with TRBJ2-5, with 11 nucleotides matching TRBD2. The trim removed 4 bases at V and 4 bases at J, leaving 8 bases unmatched. Germline V gives CDR1 WSHSY, CDR2 SAAADI. This CDR3 contains 16 residues. CDR3 in amino acids: CASSAALAGVGETQYF. As DNA, the CDR3 is TGCGCCAGCAGTGCGGCACTAGCGGGGGTGGGAGAGACCCAGTACTTC.